These 7 T cell receptor beta chains were sequenced from one sample in a study of cytotoxic CD8 clonotypes in ibrutinib-treated CLL (dated by TCRdb to the early 2020s). Libraries were made using the immunoSEQ multiplex PCR assay. TCRdb provides this immuneACCESS table in a form limited to in-frame rearrangements. Some clones are lacking; in checked studies, under half of them reflect an unresolved V gene, and why the rest are absent is not known. In all, the sample holds about 39,000 clones, and 65% to 70% of those were seen once. Approximately 7.6% of the sample lies in the top ten. Interpreted using the paper, the time point label stands for: progressive disease on ibrutinib. The starting material was PBMCs, obtained at disease progression, from a patient treated with ibrutinib. These receptors originate from a human donor with chronic lymphocytic leukemia.

This clone was observed a handful of times. The chain has TRBV7-8 and TRBJ2-7, with D possibly matching TRBD1 (6 bases). Germline values: CDR1 SGHVS, CDR2 FQNEAQ. Deletions cut 6 bases from V and 1 base from J, with 10 bases between. The CDR3 has 13 residues. CDR3: CASRGHGSYEQYF. The DNA for the CDR3 is TGTGCCAGCAGGGGACACGGGTCCTACGAGCAGTACTTC.

The genes are TRBV30 and TRBJ1-4; no firm D call. The CDR3 length is 10 residues. Germline V lookup: CDR1 GTSNPN, CDR2 SVGIG (reference sequence). The germline V and J ends were trimmed by 3 bases and 7 bases, with 3 bases remaining between them. CDR3 nucleotides: TGTGCCTGGAGAAGTGAAAAACTGTTTTTT. Translated: CAWRSEKLFF. Full variable domain (rest looked up from reference TRBV30 and TRBJ1-4): SQTIHQWPATLVQPVGSPLSLECTVEGTSNPNLYWYRQAAGRGLQLLFYSVGIGQISSEVPQNLSASRPQDRQFILSSKKLLLSDSGFYLCAWRSEKLFFGSGTQLSVL.

There are many counts of this clone. V gene TRBV7-9 combines with J gene TRBJ2-1, with D perhaps TRBD2 (6 bases). Per the germline V gene, CDR1 is SEHNR and CDR2 is FQNEAQ (reference sequence). The CDR3 is made up of 15 amino acids. The ends were cut back, 5 bases at V and 8 bases at J, with 19 bases in the middle. The DNA for the CDR3 is TGTGCCAGCAGCGGGGATAGTGGGGGAGGCGATGAGCAGTTCTTC. Protein product: CASSGDSGGGDEQFF.

CDR3 sequence (DNA): TGTGCCAGCAACTTCGTGTCTAGCGGGGCTGCTCCGGGGGAGCTGTTTTTT. This translates into CASNFVSSGAAPGELFF. This rearrangement joins TRBV2 to TRBJ2-2; TRBD2 matches 9 bases. CDR3 length: 17 residues. Germline V lookup: CDR1 SNHLY, CDR2 FYNNEI. Losses at the gene ends were 7 bases for V and 8 bases for J; bases not matched to a gene: 17. Filled out from reference TRBV2 and TRBJ2-2, the complete variable domain reads EPEVTQTPSHQVTQMGQEVILRCVPISNHLYFYWYRQILGQKVEFLVSFYNNEISEKSEIFDDQFSVERPDGSNFTLKIRSTKLEDSAMYFCASNFVSSGAAPGELFFGEGSRLTVL.

The V call is TRBV29-1, the J call TRBJ2-5; perhaps TRBD1 as D (6 bases). Trimming pared 6 bases from V and 5 bases from J, leaving 19 bases between. CDR1 is SQVTM, CDR2 ANQGSEA, per germline. The CDR3 runs to 14 residues. CDR3: CSVSGHPFGETQYF. The CDR3 DNA reads as TGCAGCGTATCGGGACACCCGTTCGGGGAGACCCAGTACTTC.

CDR3 residues: CASSEPGTSYGYTF. CDR3 coding DNA: TGTGCCAGCAGTGAGCCGGGGACCTCATATGGCTACACCTTC. The J gene is TRBJ1-2, the V gene TRBV25-1; D is possibly TRBD1 (5 bases). Per germline, CDR1 MGHDK and CDR2 SYGVNS. The ends were cut back, 3 bases at V and 5 bases at J, with 13 bases in the middle. The CDR3 consists of 14 residues.

This clone was found a few times. V usage is TRBV11-2 and J usage is TRBJ2-7; D remains unclear. The CDR3 length is 12 residues. CDR1 is SGHAT, CDR2 FQNNGV, per germline. V dropped 5 bases and J dropped 0 bases, with 5 bases sitting between them. The CDR3 sequence: CASSRSSYEQYF. DNA for the CDR3: TGTGCCAGCAGCCGGAGCTCCTACGAGCAGTACTTC. Using reference TRBV11-2 and TRBJ2-7 for the parts outside the CDR3, the full variable domain is EAGVAQSPRYKIIEKRQSVAFWCNPISGHATLYWYQQILGQGPKLLIQFQNNGVVDDSQLPKDRFSAERLKGVDSTLKIQPAKLEDSAVYLCASSRSSYEQYFGPGTRLTVT.